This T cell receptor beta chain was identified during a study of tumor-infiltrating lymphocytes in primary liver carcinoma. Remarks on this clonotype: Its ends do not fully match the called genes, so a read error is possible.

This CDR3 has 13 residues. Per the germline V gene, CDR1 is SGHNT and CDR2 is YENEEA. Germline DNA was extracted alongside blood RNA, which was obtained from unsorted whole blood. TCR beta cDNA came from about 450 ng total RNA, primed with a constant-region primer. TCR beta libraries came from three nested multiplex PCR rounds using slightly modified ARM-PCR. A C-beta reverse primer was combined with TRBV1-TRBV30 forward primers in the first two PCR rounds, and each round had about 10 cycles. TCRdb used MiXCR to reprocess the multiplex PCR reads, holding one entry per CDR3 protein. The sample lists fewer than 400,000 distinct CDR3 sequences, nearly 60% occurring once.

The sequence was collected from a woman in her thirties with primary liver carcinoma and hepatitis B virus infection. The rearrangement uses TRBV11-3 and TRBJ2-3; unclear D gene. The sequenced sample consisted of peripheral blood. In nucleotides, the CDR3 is TGTGCCGGCAGCTTAGGGCGGACAGATACGCAGTATTTT. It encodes CAGSLGRTDTQYF.